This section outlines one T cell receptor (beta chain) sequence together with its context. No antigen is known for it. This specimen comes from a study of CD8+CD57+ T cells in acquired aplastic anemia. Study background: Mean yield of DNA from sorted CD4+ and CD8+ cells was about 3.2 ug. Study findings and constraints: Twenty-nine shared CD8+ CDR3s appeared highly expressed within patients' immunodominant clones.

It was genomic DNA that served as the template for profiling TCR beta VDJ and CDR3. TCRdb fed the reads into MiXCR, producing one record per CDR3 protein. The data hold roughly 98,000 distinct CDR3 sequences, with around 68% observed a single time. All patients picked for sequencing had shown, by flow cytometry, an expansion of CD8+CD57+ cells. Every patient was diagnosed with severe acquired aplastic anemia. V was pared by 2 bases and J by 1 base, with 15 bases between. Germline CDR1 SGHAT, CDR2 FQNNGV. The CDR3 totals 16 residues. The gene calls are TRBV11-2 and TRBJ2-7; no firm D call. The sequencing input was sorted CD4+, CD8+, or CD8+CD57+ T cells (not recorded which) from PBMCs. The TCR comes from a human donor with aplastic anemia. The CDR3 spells CASSLSRRQKSYEQYF. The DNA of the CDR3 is TGTGCCAGCAGCTTATCCCGGCGCCAGAAATCCTACGAGCAGTACTTC.